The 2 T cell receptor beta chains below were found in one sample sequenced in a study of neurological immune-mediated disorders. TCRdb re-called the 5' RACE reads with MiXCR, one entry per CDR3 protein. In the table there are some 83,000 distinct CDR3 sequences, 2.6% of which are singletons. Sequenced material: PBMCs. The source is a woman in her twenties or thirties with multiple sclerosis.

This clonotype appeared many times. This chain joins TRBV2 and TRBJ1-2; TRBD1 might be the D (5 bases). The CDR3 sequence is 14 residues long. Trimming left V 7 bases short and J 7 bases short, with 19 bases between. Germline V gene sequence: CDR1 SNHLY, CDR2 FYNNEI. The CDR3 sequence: CASTNRDRWRGYTF. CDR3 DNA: TGTGCCAGCACTAACCGGGACCGCTGGCGTGGCTACACCTTC.

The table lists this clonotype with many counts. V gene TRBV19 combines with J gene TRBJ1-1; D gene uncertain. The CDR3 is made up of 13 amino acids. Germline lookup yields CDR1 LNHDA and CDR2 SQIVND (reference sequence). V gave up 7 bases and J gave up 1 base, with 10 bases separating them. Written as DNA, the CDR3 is TGTGCCAGTAATTGGGGTGAGAACACTGAAGCTTTCTTT. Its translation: CASNWGENTEAFF.